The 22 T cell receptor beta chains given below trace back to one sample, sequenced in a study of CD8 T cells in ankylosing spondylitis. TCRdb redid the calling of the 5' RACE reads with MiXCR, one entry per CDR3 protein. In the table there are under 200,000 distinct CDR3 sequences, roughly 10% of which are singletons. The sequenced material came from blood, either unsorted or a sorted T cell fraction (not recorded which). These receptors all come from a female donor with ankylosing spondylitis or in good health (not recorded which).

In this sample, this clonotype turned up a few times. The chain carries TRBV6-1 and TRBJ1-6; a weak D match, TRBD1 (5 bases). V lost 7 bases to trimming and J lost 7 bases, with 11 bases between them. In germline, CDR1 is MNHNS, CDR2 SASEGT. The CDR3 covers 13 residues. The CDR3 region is CASNPGPNSPLHF. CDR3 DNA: TGTGCCAGCAATCCGGGACCCAATTCACCCCTCCACTTT.

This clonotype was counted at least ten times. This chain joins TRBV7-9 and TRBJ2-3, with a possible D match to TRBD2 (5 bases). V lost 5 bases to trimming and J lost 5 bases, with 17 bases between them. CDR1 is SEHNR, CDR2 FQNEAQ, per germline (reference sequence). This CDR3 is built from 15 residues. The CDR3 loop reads CASSVRGPEKDTQYF. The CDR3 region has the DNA TGTGCCAGCAGCGTAAGAGGGCCTGAAAAAGATACGCAGTATTTT.

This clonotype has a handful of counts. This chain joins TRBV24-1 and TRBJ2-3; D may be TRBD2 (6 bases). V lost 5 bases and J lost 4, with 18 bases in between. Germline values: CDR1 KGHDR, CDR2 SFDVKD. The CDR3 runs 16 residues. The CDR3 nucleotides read TGTGCCACCAGTGGGGGGGTCGGCAGATCGGCAGATACGCAGTATTTT. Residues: CATSGGVGRSADTQYF.

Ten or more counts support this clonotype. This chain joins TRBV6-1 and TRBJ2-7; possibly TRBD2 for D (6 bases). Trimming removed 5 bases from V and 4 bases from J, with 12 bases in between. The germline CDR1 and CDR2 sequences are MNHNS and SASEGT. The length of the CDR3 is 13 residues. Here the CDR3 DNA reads TGTGCCAGCAGTATTGGGACTCAGTACGAGCAGTACTTC. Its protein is CASSIGTQYEQYF.

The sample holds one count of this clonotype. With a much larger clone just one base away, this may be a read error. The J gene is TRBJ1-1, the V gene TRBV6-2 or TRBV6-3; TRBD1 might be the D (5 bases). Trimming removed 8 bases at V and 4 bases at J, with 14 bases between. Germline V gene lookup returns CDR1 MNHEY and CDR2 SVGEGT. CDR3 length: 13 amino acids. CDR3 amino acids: CASLLDKSTEAFF. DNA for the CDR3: TGTGCCAGCCTCTTGGACAAGAGCACTGAAGCTTTCTTT.

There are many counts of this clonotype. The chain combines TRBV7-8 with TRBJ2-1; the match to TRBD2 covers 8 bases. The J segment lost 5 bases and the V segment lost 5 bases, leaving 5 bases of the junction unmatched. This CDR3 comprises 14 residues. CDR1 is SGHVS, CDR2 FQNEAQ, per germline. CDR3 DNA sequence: TGTGCCAGCAGCCAGCGGGGGTGGGACAATGAGCAGTTCTTC. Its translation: CASSQRGWDNEQFF.

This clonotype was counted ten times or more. Written as DNA, the CDR3 is TGCAGCGTAGGAAGTGCAAATGAGCAGTTCTTC. Protein sequence: CSVGSANEQFF. V and J are TRBV29-1 and TRBJ2-1, with D unresolved. The germline gives CDR1 SQVTM, CDR2 ANQGSEA. The CDR3 is 11 amino acids. V lost 6 bases and J 7 bases, leaving 10 bases between the germline ends.

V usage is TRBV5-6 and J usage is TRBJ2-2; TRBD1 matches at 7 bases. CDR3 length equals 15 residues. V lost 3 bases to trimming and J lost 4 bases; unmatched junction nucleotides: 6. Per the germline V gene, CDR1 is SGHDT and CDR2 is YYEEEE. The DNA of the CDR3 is TGTGCCAGCAGCTGGGGACAGTTCGTCACCGGGGAGCTGTTTTTT. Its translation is CASSWGQFVTGELFF.

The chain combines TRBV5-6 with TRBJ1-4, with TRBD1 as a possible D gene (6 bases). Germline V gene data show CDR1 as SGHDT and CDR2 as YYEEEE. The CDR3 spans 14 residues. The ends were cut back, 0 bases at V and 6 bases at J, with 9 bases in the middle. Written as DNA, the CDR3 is TGTGCCAGCAGCTTGGCGGGGGCGGATGAAAAACTGTTTTTT. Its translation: CASSLAGADEKLFF.

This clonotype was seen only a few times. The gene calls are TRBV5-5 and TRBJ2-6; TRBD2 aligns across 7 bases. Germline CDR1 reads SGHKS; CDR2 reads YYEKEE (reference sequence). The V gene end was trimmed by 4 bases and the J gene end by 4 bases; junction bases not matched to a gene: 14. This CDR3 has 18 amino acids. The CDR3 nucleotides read TGTGCCAGCAGCGGACCGGACGGGGAGGGAGCCGGGGCCAACGTCCTGACTTTC. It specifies CASSGPDGEGAGANVLTF.

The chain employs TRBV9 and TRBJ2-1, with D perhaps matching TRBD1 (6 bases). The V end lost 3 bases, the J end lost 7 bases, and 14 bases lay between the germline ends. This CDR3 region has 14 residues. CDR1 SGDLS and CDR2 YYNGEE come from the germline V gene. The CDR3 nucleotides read TGTGCCAGCAGCGACCCCTCAAGGGGGAATGAGCAGTTCTTC. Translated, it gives CASSDPSRGNEQFF.

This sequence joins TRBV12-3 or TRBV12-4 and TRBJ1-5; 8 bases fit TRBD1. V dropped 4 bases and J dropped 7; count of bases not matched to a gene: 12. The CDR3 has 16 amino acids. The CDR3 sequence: CASSSRLQGGTQPQHF. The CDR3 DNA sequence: TGTGCCAGCAGTTCCAGGCTACAGGGGGGGACGCAGCCCCAGCATTTT.

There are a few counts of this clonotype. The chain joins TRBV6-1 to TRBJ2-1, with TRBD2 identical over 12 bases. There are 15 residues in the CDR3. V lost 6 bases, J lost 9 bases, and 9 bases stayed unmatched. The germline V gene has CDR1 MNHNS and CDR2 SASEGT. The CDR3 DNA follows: TGTGCCAGCAGGCCACTAGCGGGAGGTTCGGCTGAGCAGTTCTTC. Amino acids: CASRPLAGGSAEQFF.

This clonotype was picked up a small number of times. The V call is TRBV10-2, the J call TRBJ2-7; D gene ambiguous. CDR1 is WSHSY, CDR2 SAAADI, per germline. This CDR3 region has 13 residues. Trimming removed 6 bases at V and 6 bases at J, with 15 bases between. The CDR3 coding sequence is TGCGCCAGCAGGGGCCCAATAGGTGGCGAGCAGTACTTC. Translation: CASRGPIGGEQYF.

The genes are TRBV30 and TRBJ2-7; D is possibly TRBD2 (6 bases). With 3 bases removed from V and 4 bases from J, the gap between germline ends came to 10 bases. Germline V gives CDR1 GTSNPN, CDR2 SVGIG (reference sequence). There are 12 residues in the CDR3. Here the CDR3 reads CAWSWEAYEQYF. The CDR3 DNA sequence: TGTGCCTGGAGCTGGGAGGCTTACGAGCAGTACTTC.

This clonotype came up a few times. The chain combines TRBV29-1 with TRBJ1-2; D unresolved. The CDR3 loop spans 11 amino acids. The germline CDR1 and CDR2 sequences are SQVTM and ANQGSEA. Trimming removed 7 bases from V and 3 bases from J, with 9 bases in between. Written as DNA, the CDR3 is TGCAGCGCCATAGACTACTATGGCTACACCTTC. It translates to CSAIDYYGYTF.

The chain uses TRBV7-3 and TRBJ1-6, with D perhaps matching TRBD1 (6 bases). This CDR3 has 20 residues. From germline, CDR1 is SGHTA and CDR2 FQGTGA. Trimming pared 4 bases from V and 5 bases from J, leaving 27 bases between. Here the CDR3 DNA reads TGTGCCAGCAGCTCCCCTGGACCCGCTGTTTCGGGACAAAATAATTCACCCCTCCACTTT. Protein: CASSSPGPAVSGQNNSPLHF.

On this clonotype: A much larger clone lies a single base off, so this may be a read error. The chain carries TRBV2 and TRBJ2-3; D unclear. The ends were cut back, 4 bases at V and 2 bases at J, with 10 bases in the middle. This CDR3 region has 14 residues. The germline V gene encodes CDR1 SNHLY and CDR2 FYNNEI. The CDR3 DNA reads TGTGCCAGCAGTGCGGCAGGTCTCACAGATACGCAGTATTTT. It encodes CASSAAGLTDTQYF.

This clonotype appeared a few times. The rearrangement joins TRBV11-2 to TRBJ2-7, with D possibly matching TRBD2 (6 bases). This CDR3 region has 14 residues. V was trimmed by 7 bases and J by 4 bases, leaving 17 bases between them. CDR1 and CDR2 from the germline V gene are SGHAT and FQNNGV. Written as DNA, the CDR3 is TGTGCCAGCAACCTAAGACTAGAAGGTTACGAGCAGTACTTC. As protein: CASNLRLEGYEQYF.

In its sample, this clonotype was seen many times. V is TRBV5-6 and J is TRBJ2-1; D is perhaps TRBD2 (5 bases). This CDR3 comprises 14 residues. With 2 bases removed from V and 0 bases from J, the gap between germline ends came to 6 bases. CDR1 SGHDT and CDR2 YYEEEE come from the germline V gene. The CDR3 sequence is CASSLGSSYNEQFF. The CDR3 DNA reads TGTGCCAGCAGCTTAGGGAGCTCCTACAATGAGCAGTTCTTC. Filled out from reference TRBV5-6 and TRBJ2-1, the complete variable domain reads DAGVTQSPTHLIKTRGQQVTLRCSPKSGHDTVSWYQQALGQGPQFIFQYYEEEERQRGNFPDRFSGHQFPNYSSELNVNALLLGDSALYLCASSLGSSYNEQFFGPGTRLTVL.

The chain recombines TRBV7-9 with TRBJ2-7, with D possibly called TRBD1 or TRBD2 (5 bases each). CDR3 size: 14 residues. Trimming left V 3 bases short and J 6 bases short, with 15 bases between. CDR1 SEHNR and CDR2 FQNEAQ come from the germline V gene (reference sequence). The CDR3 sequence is CASSFLADQGEQYF. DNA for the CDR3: TGTGCCAGCAGCTTTCTAGCAGACCAGGGCGAGCAGTACTTC.

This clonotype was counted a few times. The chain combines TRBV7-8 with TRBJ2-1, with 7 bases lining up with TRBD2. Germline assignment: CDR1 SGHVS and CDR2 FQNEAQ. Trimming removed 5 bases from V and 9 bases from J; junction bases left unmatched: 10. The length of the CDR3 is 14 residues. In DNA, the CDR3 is TGTGCCAGCAGCCAATTCGGCGGGAGCAGTGAGCAGTTCTTC. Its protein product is CASSQFGGSSEQFF.